This T cell receptor beta chain was recovered during a study of OX40 agonist ivuxolimab in advanced cancers. Study in general: While on treatment, patients had intravenous ivuxolimab at 0.01 to 10 mg/kg every 2 weeks. Those enrolled were 80% to 85% male, with a mean age of about 60 years and ages from about 20 to 90.

Sampling times: baseline, cycle 4 day 1, cycle 7 day 1. The method was immunoSEQ multiplex PCR; TCRdb's version includes in-frame clones alone and lacks a portion of them. This table holds roughly 70,000 clones, roughly 80% found once. The CDR3 length is 15 residues. The germline V gene has CDR1 MDHEN and CDR2 SYDVKM. The germline V and J ends were trimmed by 3 bases and 4 bases, with 14 bases remaining between them. The gene calls are TRBV28 and TRBJ2-3; a possible D gene is TRBD1 (6 bases). This sample comprised CD4+ or CD8+ T cells sorted from blood, obtained in a trial of the OX40 agonist ivuxolimab. The source is an adult with an advanced solid tumor such as melanoma, head and neck, liver or kidney cancer. Here the CDR3 DNA reads TGTGCCAGCAGTTTGGCAGGGGCAGGGGCAGATACGCAGTATTTT. Translation gives CASSLAGAGADTQYF.